Following are 23 T cell receptor beta chains from one sample sequenced in a study of T cell responses to AZD1222 COVID-19 vaccine. Measured with immunoSEQ multiplex PCR; TCRdb has only the in-frame clones, and not every one. The sample records about 120,000 clones, about 90% being singletons. The sample consisted of peripheral blood, taken on day 0 of AZD1222 vaccination. These receptors were taken from an adult in good health.

This rearrangement joins TRBV4-3 to TRBJ2-3, with TRBD1 identical over 10 bases. CDR1 is LGHNA and CDR2 is YSLEER in the germline V gene. The CDR3 has 17 amino acids. V shed 0 bases, J shed 0 bases, and the junction held 3 bases outside the gene matches. The CDR3 DNA is TGCGCCAGCAGCCAAGATAGGACAGGGGGGAGCACAGATACGCAGTATTTT. Translation: CASSQDRTGGSTDTQYF.

This clone was recorded a few times. V is TRBV6-5 and J is TRBJ2-3, with D possibly being TRBD2 (6 bases). The CDR3 extends over 14 amino acids. CDR1 MNHEY and CDR2 SVGAGI come from the germline V gene. The V and J ends lost 6 bases and 2 bases respectively, with 12 bases between them. CDR3 amino acids: CASSREAITDTQYF. The CDR3 bases are TGTGCCAGCAGCAGGGAGGCGATCACAGATACGCAGTATTTT.

Comment on this clone: The sample contains more than one DNA sequence encoding this CDR3. The CDR3 protein is CASSYPGGNTEAFF. The CDR3 DNA sequence: TGTGCCAGCAGTTACCCAGGGGGGAACACTGAAGCTTTCTTT. This rearrangement joins TRBV6-5 to TRBJ1-1; 7 bases align to TRBD1. This CDR3 has 14 amino acids. Per germline, CDR1 MNHEY and CDR2 SVGAGI. The V gene end was trimmed by 2 bases and the J gene end by 1 base; junction bases not matched to a gene: 1.

The chain recombines TRBV12-5 with TRBJ2-3, with unresolved D. Germline assignment: CDR1 LGHNT and CDR2 FRNRAP. Trimming took 0 bases from V and 4 from J, leaving 5 bases between them. CDR3 length: 13 amino acids. The DNA of the CDR3 is TGTGCTAGTGGTTTGGTACCCCCAGATACGCAGTATTTT. It is translated as CASGLVPPDTQYF.

This rearrangement joins TRBV18 to TRBJ1-5, with no clear D. The CDR3 totals 14 residues. V lost 1 base and J 8 bases, leaving 12 bases between the germline ends. In germline, CDR1 is KGHSH, CDR2 LQKENI. Here the CDR3 DNA reads TGTGCCAGCTCACCACAGGGTGAGAGTAAGCCCCAGCATTTT. Translating gives CASSPQGESKPQHF.

The rearrangement links TRBV7-8 to TRBJ1-1, with D possibly matching TRBD1 (5 bases). V lost 4 bases to trimming and J lost 9 bases, with 15 bases between them. This CDR3 has 13 amino acids. Germline V gives CDR1 SGHVS, CDR2 FQNEAQ. Here the CDR3 reads CASSSNRGGKAFF. CDR3 in DNA: TGTGCCAGCAGCTCGAACCGTGGGGGGAAAGCTTTCTTT.

The chain recombines TRBV19 with TRBJ1-2; D is ambiguous. V dropped 7 bases and J dropped 2 bases, with 8 bases sitting between them. CDR3 size: 12 residues. Germline V gives CDR1 LNHDA, CDR2 SQIVND (reference sequence). CDR3 protein: CASKSGNYGYTF. The CDR3 bases are TGTGCCAGTAAATCGGGGAACTATGGCTACACCTTC.

V is TRBV5-4 and J is TRBJ2-1; D tentatively fits TRBD1 or TRBD2 (7 bases each). The CDR3 is made up of 12 amino acids. Germline loops: CDR1 SGHNT, CDR2 YYREEE (reference sequence). V dropped 7 bases and J dropped 8 bases, with 13 bases sitting between them. This chain's CDR3 is CASPAGGDEQFF. CDR3 sequence (DNA): TGTGCCAGCCCAGCAGGGGGGGATGAGCAGTTCTTC.

The J gene is TRBJ2-3, the V gene TRBV19; 9 bases are shared with TRBD1. The CDR3 runs 15 residues. J gave up 3 bases and V 3 bases, and 4 bases lay outside the gene matches. From germline, CDR1 is LNHDA and CDR2 SQIVND (reference sequence). For the CDR3, the DNA is TGTGCCAGTAGTATTGGGACAGGGAGTACAGATACGCAGTATTTT. It codes for CASSIGTGSTDTQYF.

The genes are TRBV28 and TRBJ2-5; D may be TRBD2 (5 bases). Trimming shortened V by 6 bases and J by 7 bases, and 15 bases separated the two germline ends. CDR1 is MDHEN and CDR2 is SYDVKM in the germline V gene. CDR3 size: 13 residues. This CDR3 is CASSQFSRGTQYF. CDR3 DNA: TGTGCCAGCAGCCAATTCAGCCGGGGGACCCAGTACTTC.

The rearrangement links TRBV15 to TRBJ2-3, with TRBD2 as a possible D gene (6 bases). This CDR3 region has 18 residues. Trimming removed 0 bases at V and 10 bases at J, with 26 bases between. The germline V gene encodes CDR1 LNHNV and CDR2 YYDKDF (reference sequence). DNA for the CDR3: TGTGCCACCAGCAGAGATTCCGCCCTATGGGAGGAGGGAATGGCGCAGTATTTT. It is translated as CATSRDSALWEEGMAQYF.

The sample holds one count of this clone. The chain links TRBV11-3 to TRBJ2-7; 9 nucleotides agree with TRBD2. Germline V gives CDR1 SGHNT, CDR2 YENEEA. The V segment lost 5 bases and the J segment 2 bases; nucleotides outside the gene matches: 4. This CDR3 contains 14 residues. The CDR3 sequence: CASSLAGRPYEQYF. The DNA for the CDR3 is TGTGCCAGCAGCCTAGCGGGGCGGCCCTACGAGCAGTACTTC.

The gene calls are TRBV5-1 and TRBJ2-1, with 16 positions matching TRBD2. The CDR3 loop spans 21 amino acids. The junction had 11 bases not matched to a gene; V was cut back by 0 bases and J by 2 bases. From germline, CDR1 is SGHRS and CDR2 YFSETQ. CDR3 amino acids: CASSLEGLAGGAQSAYNEQFF. For the CDR3, the DNA is TGCGCCAGCAGCTTGGAGGGACTAGCGGGGGGGGCCCAGTCCGCCTACAATGAGCAGTTCTTC. Together with reference TRBV5-1 and TRBJ2-1, the CDR3 gives the full variable domain: KAGVTQTPRYLIKTRGQQVTLSCSPISGHRSVSWYQQTPGQGLQFLFEYFSETQRNKGNFPGRFSGRQFSNSRSEMNVSTLELGDSALYLCASSLEGLAGGAQSAYNEQFFGPGTRLTVL.

V is TRBV7-8 and J is TRBJ2-1; D tentatively fits TRBD1 or TRBD2 (5 bases each). Trimming shortened V by 2 bases and J by 9 bases, and 14 bases separated the two germline ends. The CDR3 runs 14 residues. CDR1 and CDR2 (germline): SGHVS, FQNEAQ. CDR3 in DNA: TGTGCCAGCAGCTTATCAGGGACCCTTGGTGAGCAGTTCTTC. It specifies CASSLSGTLGEQFF.

This clone was picked up a small number of times. The V call is TRBV20-1, the J call TRBJ2-7, with a possible D match to TRBD2 (7 bases). The CDR3 is 15 amino acids. V was shortened by 3 bases and J by 0 bases, with 15 bases between the two germline ends. Germline loops: CDR1 DFQATT, CDR2 SNEGSKA (reference sequence). CDR3 in amino acids: CSASAGDTSSYEQYF. CDR3 DNA sequence: TGCAGTGCTAGTGCGGGGGACACAAGCTCCTACGAGCAGTACTTC.

This chain links TRBV2 with TRBJ2-3; D is unclear. The CDR3 totals 14 residues. CDR1 and CDR2 from the germline V gene are SNHLY and FYNNEI. Trimming shortened V by 5 bases and J by 1 base, and 10 bases separated the two germline ends. CDR3: CASSIGYGTDTQYF. The CDR3 nucleotides read TGTGCCAGCAGTATCGGCTACGGCACAGATACGCAGTATTTT.

The chain employs TRBV10-3 and TRBJ2-7; either TRBD1 or TRBD2 may supply D (6 bases each). The CDR3 covers 14 residues. Germline V gene data show CDR1 as ENHRY and CDR2 as SYGVKD. Trimming removed 4 bases from V and 7 bases from J, with 17 bases in between. The CDR3 spells CAISVTGALGEQYF. In DNA, the CDR3 is TGTGCCATCAGTGTGACGGGGGCTCTTGGGGAGCAGTACTTC.

This clone has more than one count but fewer than ten. The V and J genes are TRBV10-1 and TRBJ1-2; TRBD1 might be the D (6 bases). Trimming left V 3 bases short and J 9 bases short, with 11 bases between. The CDR3 extends over 12 amino acids. Germline V gives CDR1 WNHNN, CDR2 SYGVQD (reference sequence). CDR3 sequence: CASSEDRSRYTF. For the CDR3, the DNA is TGCGCCAGCAGTGAAGACAGGTCTCGCTACACCTTC.

The gene calls are TRBV5-1 and TRBJ2-2, with D perhaps TRBD2 (5 bases). Germline loops: CDR1 SGHRS, CDR2 YFSETQ. The CDR3 runs to 15 residues. V was trimmed by 3 bases and J by 4 bases, leaving 13 bases between them. The CDR3 DNA reads as TGCGCCAGCAGCTACCTCCGGGGAAGCACCGGGGAGCTGTTTTTT. Translated, it gives CASSYLRGSTGELFF. The whole variable domain, remainder taken from reference TRBV5-1 and TRBJ2-2, is KAGVTQTPRYLIKTRGQQVTLSCSPISGHRSVSWYQQTPGQGLQFLFEYFSETQRNKGNFPGRFSGRQFSNSRSEMNVSTLELGDSALYLCASSYLRGSTGELFFGEGSRLTVL.

V gene TRBV6-2 or TRBV6-3 combines with J gene TRBJ2-7; 9 nucleotides agree with TRBD2. The CDR3 sequence is 16 residues long. CDR1 is MNHEY, CDR2 SVGEGT, per germline. The J segment lost 3 bases and the V segment lost 0 bases, leaving 6 bases of the junction unmatched. CDR3 sequence reads: CASSYSGGRASYEQYF. CDR3 sequence (DNA): TGTGCCAGCAGTTACTCGGGCGGGAGGGCCAGCTACGAGCAGTACTTC.

The rearrangement uses TRBV10-3 and TRBJ1-2; D perhaps matches TRBD1 (5 bases). V shed 4 bases and J shed 2 bases, with 14 bases lying between them. The germline CDR1 and CDR2 sequences are ENHRY and SYGVKD. CDR3 length: 15 residues. The CDR3 sequence is CAISGRDGENYGYTF. The CDR3 coding sequence is TGTGCCATCAGTGGGAGGGACGGCGAGAACTATGGCTACACCTTC.

The table lists this clone with a count of one. This sample includes further DNA sequences coding for the same CDR3. This chain connects TRBV10-1 to TRBJ1-1; D may be TRBD1 (6 bases). V lost 5 bases and J lost 0, with 10 bases in between. Germline CDR1 WNHNN, CDR2 SYGVQD (reference sequence). The CDR3 length is 14 residues. The CDR3 here is CASSTGTVNTEAFF. DNA for the CDR3: TGCGCCAGCAGTACAGGGACCGTGAACACTGAAGCTTTCTTT.

This chain links TRBV29-1 with TRBJ1-1, with 7 bases fitting TRBD1. This CDR3 region has 13 residues. The germline V gene encodes CDR1 SQVTM and CDR2 ANQGSEA. With 6 bases clipped from V and 4 bases from J, the junction kept 8 bases outside the gene matches. CDR3 in amino acids: CSVCDRDGTEAFF. The CDR3 coding sequence is TGCAGCGTCTGCGACAGGGATGGCACTGAAGCTTTCTTT.